Below are 15 T cell receptor beta chains sequenced from a single sample in a study of control samples from healthy donors and cancer patients. The method was immunoSEQ multiplex PCR; TCRdb's version includes in-frame clones alone and lacks a portion of them. The data contain around 150,000 clones, about 90% of them singletons. Input material: blood. The receptors were sampled from a man younger than 40 in good health.

In its sample, this clone was seen a few times. This CDR3 is also generated by other DNA sequences in the sample. The CDR3 bases are TGTGCCAGCAGTTTGGGGGGGAACACTGAAGCTTTCTTT. Protein: CASSLGGNTEAFF. The chain carries TRBV12-3 or TRBV12-4 and TRBJ1-1, with D perhaps TRBD1 (5 bases). This CDR3 spans 13 amino acids. V lost 3 bases and J 1 base, leaving 6 bases between the germline ends.

The chain recombines TRBV28 with TRBJ2-3, with TRBD1 identical over 10 bases. This CDR3 is 17 amino acids long. J gave up 2 bases and V 3 bases, and 8 bases lay outside the gene matches. Germline CDR1 and CDR2: MDHEN and SYDVKM. Here the CDR3 DNA reads TGTGCCAGCAGTTTCTTGGACAGGGGGAAGAACACAGATACGCAGTATTTT. It specifies CASSFLDRGKNTDTQYF.

This chain connects TRBV7-3 to TRBJ2-7; D gene ambiguous. Trimming left V 8 bases short and J 6 bases short, with 17 bases between. This CDR3 comprises 13 residues. Germline V gene sequence: CDR1 SGHTA, CDR2 FQGTGA. The CDR3 here is CASPSEAASEQYF. CDR3 nucleotides: TGTGCCAGCCCCTCAGAGGCAGCGAGCGAGCAGTACTTC.

The chain has TRBV7-9 and TRBJ1-2, with D perhaps matching TRBD1 (5 bases). The CDR3 runs to 13 residues. Trimming removed 5 bases at V and 4 bases at J, with 11 bases between. Germline V CDR1 and CDR2: SEHNR, FQNEAQ (reference sequence). This chain's CDR3 is CASSPSGGYGYTF. CDR3 sequence (DNA): TGTGCCAGCAGCCCGAGTGGGGGCTATGGCTACACCTTC.

Only one count was recorded for this clone. Other nucleotide sequences in the sample specify the same CDR3. V and J are TRBV28 and TRBJ1-1; the D is unclear. The V and J ends lost 2 bases and 0 bases respectively, with 7 bases between them. The CDR3 has 14 residues. Germline V gives CDR1 MDHEN, CDR2 SYDVKM. The CDR3 loop is CASSLGQMNTEAFF. The DNA of the CDR3 is TGTGCCAGCAGTTTAGGGCAGATGAACACTGAAGCTTTCTTT.

The chain recombines TRBV19 with TRBJ1-6, with 8 bases identical to TRBD1. J was trimmed by 6 bases and V by 3 bases; bases with no gene match: 1. This CDR3 spans 14 amino acids. CDR1 is LNHDA and CDR2 is SQIVND in the germline V gene (reference sequence). CDR3 in DNA: TGTGCCAGTAGTATCGACAGGGGTAATTCACCCCTCCACTTT. It is translated as CASSIDRGNSPLHF.

The rearrangement joins TRBV27 to TRBJ2-7; D may correspond to TRBD1 or TRBD2 (7 bases each). Germline-derived CDR1 and CDR2 are MNHEY and SMNVEV (reference sequence). Trimming pared 6 bases from V and 4 bases from J, leaving 16 bases between. The length of the CDR3 is 14 residues. The CDR3 DNA is TGTGCCAGCAGGCCGGGGAGGGGGCTGTACGAGCAGTACTTC. Residues: CASRPGRGLYEQYF.

The V gene is TRBV3-1 (or the pseudogene TRBV3-2), the J gene TRBJ2-5, with 9 bases identical to TRBD2. CDR3 length equals 14 residues. J lost 4 bases, V lost 4 bases, and 4 bases had no gene match. Germline V CDR1 and CDR2: LGHDT, YNNKEL (reference sequence). DNA for the CDR3: TGTGCCAGCAGCCTTAGCGGGGGCGGAGAGACCCAGTACTTC. Amino acid sequence: CASSLSGGGETQYF.

This chain uses TRBV5-1 with TRBJ1-2; TRBD1 is a possible D gene (5 bases). Germline values: CDR1 SGHRS, CDR2 YFSETQ. V was cut by 1 base and J by 6 bases, with 7 bases left in between. The CDR3 totals 12 residues. The CDR3 reads CASSLRGNGYTF. As DNA, the CDR3 is TGCGCCAGCAGCTTGAGGGGCAATGGCTACACCTTC.

The chain couples TRBV7-2 to TRBJ2-5; either TRBD1 or TRBD2 may fit D (6 bases each). CDR3 length: 15 residues. V lost 2 bases and J lost 7, with 17 bases in between. The germline V gene encodes CDR1 SGHTA and CDR2 FQGNSA. The DNA of the CDR3 is TGTGCCAGCAGCTTACTGTCGGGGGCGCAGGGGACCCAGTACTTC. It specifies CASSLLSGAQGTQYF.

The rearrangement uses TRBV7-3 and TRBJ2-7; no reliable D call. Germline-derived CDR1 and CDR2 are SGHTA and FQGTGA. The CDR3 runs 12 residues. V lost 4 bases and J 0 bases, leaving 4 bases between the germline ends. CDR3: CASSSYSYEQYF. In DNA, the CDR3 is TGTGCCAGCAGCTCTTACTCCTACGAGCAGTACTTC.

The CDR3 sequence: CASVDRIPNEQFF. The CDR3 DNA reads TGTGCCAGCGTGGACAGAATTCCCAATGAGCAGTTCTTC. V gene TRBV2 combines with J gene TRBJ2-1; D is perhaps TRBD1 (6 bases). The CDR3 consists of 13 residues. Trimming stripped 8 bases from V and 6 bases from J, with 14 bases between. Germline V gene lookup returns CDR1 SNHLY and CDR2 FYNNEI.

This clone was seen a handful of times. This chain uses TRBV7-2 with TRBJ2-7; TRBD1 is a possible D gene (5 bases). Per the germline V gene, CDR1 is SGHTA and CDR2 is FQGNSA. The CDR3 consists of 15 residues. Trimming left V 1 base short and J 2 bases short, with 12 bases between. In DNA, the CDR3 is TGTGCCAGCAGCTTAGAGTGGGGCCCCCCCTACGAGCAGTACTTC. This sequence encodes CASSLEWGPPYEQYF. Full variable domain (remainder filled in from reference TRBV7-2 and TRBJ2-7): GAGVSQSPSNKVTEKGKDVELRCDPISGHTALYWYRQSLGQGLEFLIYFQGNSAPDKSGLPSDRFSAERTGGSVSTLTIQRTQQEDSAVYLCASSLEWGPPYEQYFGPGTRLTVT.

The chain employs TRBV3-1 (or the pseudogene TRBV3-2) and TRBJ1-2, with 7 positions matching TRBD1. Germline V gene data show CDR1 as LGHDT and CDR2 as YNNKEL (reference sequence). This CDR3 comprises 12 residues. Trimming at V came to 8 bases and at J to 9 bases, leaving 9 bases not matched to a gene. CDR3 amino acids: CASSGQAESYTF. The DNA for the CDR3 is TGTGCCAGCTCCGGACAGGCCGAGAGCTACACCTTC.

The rearrangement joins TRBV7-9 to TRBJ2-7; D is ambiguous. Germline V gives CDR1 SEHNR, CDR2 FQNEAQ (reference sequence). CDR3 length equals 12 residues. V was cut by 2 bases and J by 2 bases, with 4 bases left in between. The CDR3 sequence: CASSLKTYEQYF. CDR3 bases: TGTGCCAGCAGCTTAAAGACCTACGAGCAGTACTTC.